The TCR beta chain under discussion was sequenced for a study of regulatory T cells in long-lasting Graves disease. As for this clonotype: A much bigger clone sits one base away, suggesting this may be a read error.

As for time point: newly diagnosed GD, antithyroid drugs for less than 3 months. PBMC RNA served as the TCR library source. Graves' disease diagnosis used American Thyroid Association guidelines. Through Arm-PCR of CDR3 regions and iRepertoire HTBI primers, TCR beta libraries were built. TCRdb recomputed calls from the multiplex PCR reads with MiXCR, one row per CDR3 protein. The sample records a few hundred thousand distinct CDR3 sequences, about 10% being singletons. Germline V gives CDR1 SGHTA, CDR2 FQGNSA. The CDR3 consists of 15 residues. The same data also contributed to another study, on T cells in Graves' hyperthyroidism and ophthalmopathy. That source adds: Most clonotypes that expanded in the thyroid above 0.001 also showed up in blood. Using 13 V-J features, a model discriminated ophthalmopathy from stable hyperthyroidism.

Specimen: peripheral blood mononuclear cells (PBMCs), collected at new diagnosis, from a patient treated with antithyroid drugs. V and J are TRBV7-2 and TRBJ1-2; 8 bases are a match to TRBD1. The TCR originated in a woman between 18 and 30 years old with Graves disease. The CDR3 sequence: CASRKDREDYVGYAF. The CDR3 bases are TGTGCCAGCAGAAAGGACAGGGAGGACTATGTTGGCTACGCCTTC.